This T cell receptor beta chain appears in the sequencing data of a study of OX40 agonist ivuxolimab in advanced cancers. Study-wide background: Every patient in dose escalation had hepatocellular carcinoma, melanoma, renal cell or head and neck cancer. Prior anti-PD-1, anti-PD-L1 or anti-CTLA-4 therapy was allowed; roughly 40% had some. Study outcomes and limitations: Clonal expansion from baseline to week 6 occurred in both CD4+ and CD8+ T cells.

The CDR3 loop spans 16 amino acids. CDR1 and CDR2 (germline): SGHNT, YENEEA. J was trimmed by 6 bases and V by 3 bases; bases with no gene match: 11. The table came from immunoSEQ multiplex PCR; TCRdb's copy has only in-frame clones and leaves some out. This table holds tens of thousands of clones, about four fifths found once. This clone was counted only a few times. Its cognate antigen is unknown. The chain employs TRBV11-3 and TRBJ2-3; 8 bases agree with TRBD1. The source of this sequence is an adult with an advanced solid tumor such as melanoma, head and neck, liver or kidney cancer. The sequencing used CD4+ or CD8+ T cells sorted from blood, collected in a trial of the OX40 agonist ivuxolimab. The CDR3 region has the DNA TGTGCCAGCAGCTTCATTATCGGACAGGGTGCGGATACGCAGTATTTT. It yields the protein CASSFIIGQGADTQYF.